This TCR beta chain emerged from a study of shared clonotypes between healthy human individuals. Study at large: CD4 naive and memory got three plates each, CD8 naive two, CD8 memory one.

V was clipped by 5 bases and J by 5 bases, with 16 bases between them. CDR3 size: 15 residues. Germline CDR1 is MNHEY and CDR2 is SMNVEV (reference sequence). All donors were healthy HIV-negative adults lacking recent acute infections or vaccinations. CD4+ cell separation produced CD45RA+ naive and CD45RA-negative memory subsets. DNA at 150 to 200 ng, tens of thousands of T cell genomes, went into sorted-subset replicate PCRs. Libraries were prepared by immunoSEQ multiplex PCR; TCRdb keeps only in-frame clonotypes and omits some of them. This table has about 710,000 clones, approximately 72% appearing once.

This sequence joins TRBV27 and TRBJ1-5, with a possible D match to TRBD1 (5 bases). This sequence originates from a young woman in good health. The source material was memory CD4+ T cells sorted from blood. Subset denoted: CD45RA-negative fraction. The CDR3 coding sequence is TGTGCCAGCAGTCCCGGGACCCTAAGGGATCAGCCCCAGCATTTT. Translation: CASSPGTLRDQPQHF.